What follows are 4 T cell receptor beta chains derived from one specimen sequenced in a study of blood T cell repertoires in COVID-19. Clones were read by immunoSEQ multiplex PCR, and TCRdb kept only the in-frame ones, dropping some. The repertoire holds more than 60,000 clones, with about 74% as singletons. Sequencing input: peripheral blood. Receptor source: a human donor with acute or convalescent COVID-19. The donor label of this sample is uncertain.

The chain joins TRBV7-9 to TRBJ1-2; 9 nucleotides line up with TRBD1. This CDR3 region has 13 residues. Germline values: CDR1 SEHNR, CDR2 FQNEAQ (reference sequence). Losses at the gene ends were 4 bases for V and 8 bases for J; bases not matched to a gene: 5. The CDR3 DNA reads as TGTGCCAGCAGCTGGAGACAGGGGGACGGCTACACCTTC. This codes for CASSWRQGDGYTF. Complete variable domain (other parts from reference TRBV7-9 and TRBJ1-2): DTGVSQNPRHKITKRGQNVTFRCDPISEHNRLYWYRQTLGQGPEFLTYFQNEAQLEKSRLLSDRFSAERPKGSFSTLEIQRTEQGDSAMYLCASSWRQGDGYTFGSGTRLTVV.

This rearrangement joins TRBV5-1 to TRBJ2-3, with 9 bases fitting TRBD1. There are 14 residues in the CDR3. CDR1 is SGHRS and CDR2 is YFSETQ in the germline V gene. V shed 10 bases, J shed 6 bases, and the junction held 12 bases outside the gene matches. CDR3 DNA: TGCGCCCGCACGACAGGGGGTGTGGGGGATACGCAGTATTTT. Translating it yields CARTTGGVGDTQYF. Full variable domain (outside the CDR3, taken from reference TRBV5-1 and TRBJ2-3): KAGVTQTPRYLIKTRGQQVTLSCSPISGHRSVSWYQQTPGQGLQFLFEYFSETQRNKGNFPGRFSGRQFSNSRSEMNVSTLELGDSALYLCARTTGGVGDTQYFGPGTRLTVL.

J is TRBJ1-1 and V is TRBV18; 9 nucleotides line up with TRBD1. The CDR3 is 15 amino acids. Germline V gene sequence: CDR1 KGHSH, CDR2 LQKENI. J gave up 2 bases and V 6 bases, and 7 bases lay outside the gene matches. In DNA form, the CDR3 reads TGTGCCAGCTCTTTACAGGGGGCGAAAAACACTGAAGCTTTCTTT. It is translated as CASSLQGAKNTEAFF.

The gene calls are TRBV9 and TRBJ2-1; the match to TRBD2 covers 8 bases. In germline, CDR1 is SGDLS, CDR2 YYNGEE. CDR3 size: 17 residues. V shed 0 bases, J shed 3 bases, and the junction held 8 bases outside the gene matches. The CDR3 is CASSVAVAGGLYNEQFF. The CDR3 region has the DNA TGTGCCAGCAGCGTAGCAGTTGCGGGAGGTCTCTACAATGAGCAGTTCTTC.